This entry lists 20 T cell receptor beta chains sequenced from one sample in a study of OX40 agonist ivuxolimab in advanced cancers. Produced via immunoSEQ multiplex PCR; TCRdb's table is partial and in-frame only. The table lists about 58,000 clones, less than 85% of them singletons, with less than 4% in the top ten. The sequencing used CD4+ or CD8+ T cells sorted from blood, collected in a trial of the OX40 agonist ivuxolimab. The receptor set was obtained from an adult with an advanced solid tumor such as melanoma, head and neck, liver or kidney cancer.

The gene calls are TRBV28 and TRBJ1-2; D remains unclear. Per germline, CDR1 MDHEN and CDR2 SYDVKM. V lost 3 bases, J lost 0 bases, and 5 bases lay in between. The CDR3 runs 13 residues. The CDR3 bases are TGTGCCAGCAGTTTGGAAGCTAACTATGGCTACACCTTC. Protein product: CASSLEANYGYTF.

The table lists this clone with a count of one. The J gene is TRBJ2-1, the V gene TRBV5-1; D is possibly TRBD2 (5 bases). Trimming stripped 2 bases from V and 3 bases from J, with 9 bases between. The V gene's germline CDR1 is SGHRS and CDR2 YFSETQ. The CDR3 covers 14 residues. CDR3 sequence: CASSFPRDYNEQFF. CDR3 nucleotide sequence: TGCGCCAGCAGCTTTCCCCGGGACTACAATGAGCAGTTCTTC.

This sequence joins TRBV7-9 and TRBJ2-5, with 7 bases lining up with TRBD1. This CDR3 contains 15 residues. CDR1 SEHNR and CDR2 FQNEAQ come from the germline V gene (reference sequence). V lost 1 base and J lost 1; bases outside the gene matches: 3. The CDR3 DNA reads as TGTGCCAGCAGCTTAGTGGGGACAGTCCAAGAGACCCAGTACTTC. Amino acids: CASSLVGTVQETQYF.

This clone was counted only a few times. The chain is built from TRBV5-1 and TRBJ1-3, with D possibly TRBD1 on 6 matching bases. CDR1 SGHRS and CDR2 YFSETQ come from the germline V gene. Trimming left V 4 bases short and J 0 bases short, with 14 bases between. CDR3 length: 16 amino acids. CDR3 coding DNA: TGCGCCAGCAGCCTCGGGACATTCAGCTCTGGAAACACCATATATTTT. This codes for CASSLGTFSSGNTIYF. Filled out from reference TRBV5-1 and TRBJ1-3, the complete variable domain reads KAGVTQTPRYLIKTRGQQVTLSCSPISGHRSVSWYQQTPGQGLQFLFEYFSETQRNKGNFPGRFSGRQFSNSRSEMNVSTLELGDSALYLCASSLGTFSSGNTIYFGEGSWLTVV.

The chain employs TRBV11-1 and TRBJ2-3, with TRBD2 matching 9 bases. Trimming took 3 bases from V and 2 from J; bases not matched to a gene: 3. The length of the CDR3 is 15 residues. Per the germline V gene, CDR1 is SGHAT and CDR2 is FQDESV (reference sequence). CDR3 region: CASSLERGDTDTQYF. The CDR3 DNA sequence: TGTGCCAGCAGCTTGGAGCGGGGGGACACAGATACGCAGTATTTT.

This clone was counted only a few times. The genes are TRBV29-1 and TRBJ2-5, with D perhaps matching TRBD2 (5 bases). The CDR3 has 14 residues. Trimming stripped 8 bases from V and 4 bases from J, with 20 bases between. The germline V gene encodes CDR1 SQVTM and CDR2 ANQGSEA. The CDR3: CSSDGGVSGETQYF. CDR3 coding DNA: TGCAGCTCGGACGGAGGCGTGAGTGGAGAGACCCAGTACTTC.

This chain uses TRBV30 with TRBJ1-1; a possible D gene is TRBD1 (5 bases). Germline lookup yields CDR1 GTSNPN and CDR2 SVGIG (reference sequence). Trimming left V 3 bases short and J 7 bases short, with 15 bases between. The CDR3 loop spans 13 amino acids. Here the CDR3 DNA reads TGTGCCTGGAGCGCCCTCGGGGGTGGTGAAGCTTTCTTT. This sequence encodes CAWSALGGGEAFF. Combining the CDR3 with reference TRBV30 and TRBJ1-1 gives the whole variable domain SQTIHQWPATLVQPVGSPLSLECTVEGTSNPNLYWYRQAAGRGLQLLFYSVGIGQISSEVPQNLSASRPQDRQFILSSKKLLLSDSGFYLCAWSALGGGEAFFGQGTRLTVV.

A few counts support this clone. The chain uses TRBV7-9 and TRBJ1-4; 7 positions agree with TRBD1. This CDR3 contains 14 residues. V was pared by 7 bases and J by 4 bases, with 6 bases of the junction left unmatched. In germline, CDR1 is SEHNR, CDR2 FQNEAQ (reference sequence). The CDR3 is CASTLGQINEKLFF. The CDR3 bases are TGTGCCAGCACCCTGGGACAGATTAATGAAAAACTGTTTTTT.

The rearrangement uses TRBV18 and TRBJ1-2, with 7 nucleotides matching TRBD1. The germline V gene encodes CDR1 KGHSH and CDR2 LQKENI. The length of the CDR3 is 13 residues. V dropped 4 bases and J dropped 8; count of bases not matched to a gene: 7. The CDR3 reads CASSLGTASGYTF. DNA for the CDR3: TGTGCCAGCTCACTCGGGACAGCAAGCGGCTACACCTTC.

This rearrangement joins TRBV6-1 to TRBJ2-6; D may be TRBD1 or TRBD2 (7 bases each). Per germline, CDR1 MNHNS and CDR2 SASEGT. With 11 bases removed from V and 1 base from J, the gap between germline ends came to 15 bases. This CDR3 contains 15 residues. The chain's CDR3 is CAADREGSGANVLTF. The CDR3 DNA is TGTGCCGCTGACAGGGAGGGTTCTGGGGCCAACGTCCTGACTTTC.

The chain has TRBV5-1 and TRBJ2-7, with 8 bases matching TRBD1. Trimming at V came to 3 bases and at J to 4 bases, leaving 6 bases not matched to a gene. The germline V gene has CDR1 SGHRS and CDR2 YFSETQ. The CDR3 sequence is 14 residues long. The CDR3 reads CASSSGQGAYEQYF. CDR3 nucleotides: TGCGCCAGCAGCTCCGGACAGGGTGCATACGAGCAGTACTTC.

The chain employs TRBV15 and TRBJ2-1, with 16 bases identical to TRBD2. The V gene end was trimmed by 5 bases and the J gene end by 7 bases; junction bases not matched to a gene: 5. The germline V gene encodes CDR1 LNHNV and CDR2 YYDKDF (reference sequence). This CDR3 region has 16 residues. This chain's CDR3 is CATSQGLAGGLNEQFF. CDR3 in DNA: TGTGCCACCAGCCAGGGACTAGCGGGGGGGCTGAATGAGCAGTTCTTC.

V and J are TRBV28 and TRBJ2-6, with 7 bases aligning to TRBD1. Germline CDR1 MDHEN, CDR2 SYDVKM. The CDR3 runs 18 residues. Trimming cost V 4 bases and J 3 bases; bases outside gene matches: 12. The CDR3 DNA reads TGTGCCAGCAGTTGGACAGGCGATCCGGCGAGTGGGGCCAACGTCCTGACTTTC. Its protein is CASSWTGDPASGANVLTF.

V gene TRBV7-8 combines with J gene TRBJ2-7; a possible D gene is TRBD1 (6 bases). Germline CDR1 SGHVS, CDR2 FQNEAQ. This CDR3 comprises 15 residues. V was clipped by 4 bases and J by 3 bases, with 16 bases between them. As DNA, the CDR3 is TGTGCCAGCAGCTGGAACACGGGACAAAACTACGAGCAGTACTTC. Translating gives CASSWNTGQNYEQYF.

The CDR3 DNA sequence: TGTGCCAGCGGACCACTTCAGGGGGCTGGCACTGAAGCTTTCTTT. It yields the protein CASGPLQGAGTEAFF. The chain uses TRBV7-9 and TRBJ1-1; 8 bases align to TRBD1. The ends lost 8 bases at V and 4 bases at J; junction bases unmatched: 12. Germline-derived CDR1 and CDR2 are SEHNR and FQNEAQ (reference sequence). The CDR3 is 15 amino acids.

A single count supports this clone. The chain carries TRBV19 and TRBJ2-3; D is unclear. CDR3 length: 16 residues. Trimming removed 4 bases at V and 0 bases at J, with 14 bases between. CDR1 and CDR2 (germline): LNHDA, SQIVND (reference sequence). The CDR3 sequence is CASSSQQPSSTDTQYF. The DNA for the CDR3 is TGTGCCAGTAGTAGTCAGCAGCCATCTAGCACAGATACGCAGTATTTT.

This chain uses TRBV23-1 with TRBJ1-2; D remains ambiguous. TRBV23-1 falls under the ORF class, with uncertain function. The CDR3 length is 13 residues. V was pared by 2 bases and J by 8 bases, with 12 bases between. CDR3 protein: CASSQVGTSGYTF. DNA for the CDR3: TGCGCCAGCAGTCAAGTGGGCACGAGCGGCTACACCTTC.

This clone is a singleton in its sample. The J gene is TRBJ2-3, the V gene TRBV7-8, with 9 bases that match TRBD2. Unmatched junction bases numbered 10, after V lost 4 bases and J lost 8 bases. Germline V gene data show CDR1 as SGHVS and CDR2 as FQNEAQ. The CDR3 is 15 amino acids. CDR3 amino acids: CASSSNIAGDSTQYF. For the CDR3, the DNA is TGTGCCAGCAGCTCGAACATAGCGGGGGACTCTACGCAGTATTTT.

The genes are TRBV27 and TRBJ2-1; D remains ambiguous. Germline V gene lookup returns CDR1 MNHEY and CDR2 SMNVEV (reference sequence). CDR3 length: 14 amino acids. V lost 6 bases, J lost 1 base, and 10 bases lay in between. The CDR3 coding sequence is TGTGCCAGCAGGCTGCGCGGTTCCTACAATGAGCAGTTCTTC. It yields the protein CASRLRGSYNEQFF.

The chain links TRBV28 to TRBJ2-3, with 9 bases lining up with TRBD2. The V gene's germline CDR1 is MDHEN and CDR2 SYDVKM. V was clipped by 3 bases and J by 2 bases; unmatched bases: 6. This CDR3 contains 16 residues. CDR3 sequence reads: CASSLGASGDTDTQYF. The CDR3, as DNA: TGTGCCAGCAGTTTGGGCGCTAGCGGGGACACAGATACGCAGTATTTT.